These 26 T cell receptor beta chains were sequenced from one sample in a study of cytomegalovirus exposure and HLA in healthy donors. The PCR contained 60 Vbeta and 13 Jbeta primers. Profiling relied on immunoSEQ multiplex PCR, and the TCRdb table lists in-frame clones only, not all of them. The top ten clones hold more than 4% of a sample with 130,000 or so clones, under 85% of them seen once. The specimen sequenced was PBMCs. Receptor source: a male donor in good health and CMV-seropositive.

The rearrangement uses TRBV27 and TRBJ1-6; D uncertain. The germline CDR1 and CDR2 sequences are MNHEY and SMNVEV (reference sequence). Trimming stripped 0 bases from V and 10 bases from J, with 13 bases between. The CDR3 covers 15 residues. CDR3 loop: CASSLSVEGESPLHF. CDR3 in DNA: TGTGCCAGCAGTTTATCAGTAGAGGGCGAATCACCCCTCCACTTT.

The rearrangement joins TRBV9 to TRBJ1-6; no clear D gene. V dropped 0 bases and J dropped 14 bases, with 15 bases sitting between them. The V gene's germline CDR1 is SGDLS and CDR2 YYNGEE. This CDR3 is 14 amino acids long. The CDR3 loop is CASSVGAGGGSLHF. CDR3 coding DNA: TGTGCCAGCAGCGTAGGGGCAGGAGGAGGTTCCCTCCACTTT.

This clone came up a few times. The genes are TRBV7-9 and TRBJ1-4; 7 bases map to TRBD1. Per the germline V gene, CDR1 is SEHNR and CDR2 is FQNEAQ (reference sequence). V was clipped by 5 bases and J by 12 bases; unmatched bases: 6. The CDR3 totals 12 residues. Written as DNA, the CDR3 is TGTGCCAGCAGCCCGGGCGGGACAGAACTGTTTTTT. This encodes CASSPGGTELFF.

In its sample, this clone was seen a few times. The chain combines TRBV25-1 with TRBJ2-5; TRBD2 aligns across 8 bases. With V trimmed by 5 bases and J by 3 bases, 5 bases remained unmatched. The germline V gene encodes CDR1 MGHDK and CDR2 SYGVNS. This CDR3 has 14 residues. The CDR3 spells CASSRAGVKETQYF. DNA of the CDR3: TGTGCCAGCAGTCGAGCGGGAGTGAAAGAGACCCAGTACTTC.

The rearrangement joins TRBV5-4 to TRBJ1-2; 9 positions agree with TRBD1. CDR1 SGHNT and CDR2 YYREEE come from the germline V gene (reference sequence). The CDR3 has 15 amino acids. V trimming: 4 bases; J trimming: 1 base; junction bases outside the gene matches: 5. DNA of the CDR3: TGTGCCAGCAGCGGAGGGGACAGGGATAACTATGGCTACACCTTC. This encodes CASSGGDRDNYGYTF.

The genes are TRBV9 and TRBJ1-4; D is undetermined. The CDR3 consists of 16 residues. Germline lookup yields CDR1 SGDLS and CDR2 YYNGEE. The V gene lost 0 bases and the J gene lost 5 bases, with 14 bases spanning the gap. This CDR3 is CASSVGARPGNEKLFF. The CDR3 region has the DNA TGTGCCAGCAGCGTAGGTGCGAGACCGGGGAATGAAAAACTGTTTTTT.

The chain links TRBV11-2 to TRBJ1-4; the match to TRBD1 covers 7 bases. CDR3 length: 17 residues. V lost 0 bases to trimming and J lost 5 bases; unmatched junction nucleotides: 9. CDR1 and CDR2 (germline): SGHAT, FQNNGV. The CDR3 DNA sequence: TGTGCCAGCAGCTTAGATCCCCGACAGGGCCGAAATGAAAAACTGTTTTTT. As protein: CASSLDPRQGRNEKLFF.

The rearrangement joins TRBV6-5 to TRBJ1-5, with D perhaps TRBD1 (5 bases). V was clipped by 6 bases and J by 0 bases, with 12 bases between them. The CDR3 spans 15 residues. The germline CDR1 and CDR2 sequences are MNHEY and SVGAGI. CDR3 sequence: CASRKGEDSNQPQHF. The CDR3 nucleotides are TGTGCCAGCAGAAAAGGGGAGGATAGCAATCAGCCCCAGCATTTT.

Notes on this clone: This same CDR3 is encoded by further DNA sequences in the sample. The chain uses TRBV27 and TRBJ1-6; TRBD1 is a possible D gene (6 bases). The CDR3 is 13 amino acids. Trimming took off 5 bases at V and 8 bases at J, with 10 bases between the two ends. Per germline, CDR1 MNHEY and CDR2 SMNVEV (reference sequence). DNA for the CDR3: TGTGCCAGCAGTCACAGGGTAGATTCACCCCTCCACTTT. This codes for CASSHRVDSPLHF.

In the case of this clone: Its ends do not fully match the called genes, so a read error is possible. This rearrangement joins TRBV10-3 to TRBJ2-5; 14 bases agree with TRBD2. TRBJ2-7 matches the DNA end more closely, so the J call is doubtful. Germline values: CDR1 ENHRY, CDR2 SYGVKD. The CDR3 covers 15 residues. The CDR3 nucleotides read TGTGCCACCGGAGGGACTAGCGGGAGCTCCGACGAGCAGTACTTC. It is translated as CATGGTSGSSDEQYF.

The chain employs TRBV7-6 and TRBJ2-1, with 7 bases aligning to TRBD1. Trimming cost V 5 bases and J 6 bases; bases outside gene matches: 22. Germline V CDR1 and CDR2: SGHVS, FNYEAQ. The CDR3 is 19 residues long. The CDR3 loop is CASSERGRIGRGYINEQFF. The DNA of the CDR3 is TGTGCCAGCAGCGAGAGGGGGCGCATAGGCCGGGGCTACATCAATGAGCAGTTCTTC.

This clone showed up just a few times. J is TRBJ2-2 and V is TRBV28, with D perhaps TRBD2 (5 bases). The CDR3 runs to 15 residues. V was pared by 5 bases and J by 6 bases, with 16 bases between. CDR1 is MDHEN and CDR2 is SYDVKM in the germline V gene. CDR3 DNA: TGTGCCAGCAGTGTCGGCGGGCCCCGGGCCGGGGAGCTGTTTTTT. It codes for CASSVGGPRAGELFF.

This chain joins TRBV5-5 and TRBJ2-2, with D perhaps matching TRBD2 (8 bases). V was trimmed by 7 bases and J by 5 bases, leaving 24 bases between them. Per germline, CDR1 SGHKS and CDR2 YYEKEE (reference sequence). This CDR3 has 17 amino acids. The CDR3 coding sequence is TGTGCCAGCCAAGGGGGTAGCGGGACAGCGGTAACCGGGGAGCTGTTTTTT. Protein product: CASQGGSGTAVTGELFF.

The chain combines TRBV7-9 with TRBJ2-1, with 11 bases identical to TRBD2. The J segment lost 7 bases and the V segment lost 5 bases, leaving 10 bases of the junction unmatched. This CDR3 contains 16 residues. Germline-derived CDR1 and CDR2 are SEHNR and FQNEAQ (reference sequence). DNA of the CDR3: TGTGCCAGCAGCCCGACGACTAGCGGGACGAGGAATGAGCAGTTCTTC. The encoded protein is CASSPTTSGTRNEQFF.

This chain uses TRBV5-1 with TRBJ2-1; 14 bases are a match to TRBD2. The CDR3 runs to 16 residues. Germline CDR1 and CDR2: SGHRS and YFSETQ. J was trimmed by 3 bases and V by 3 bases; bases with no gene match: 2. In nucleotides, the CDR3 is TGCGCCAGCAGCTGGGGACTAGCGGGAGTCTACAATGAGCAGTTCTTC. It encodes CASSWGLAGVYNEQFF.

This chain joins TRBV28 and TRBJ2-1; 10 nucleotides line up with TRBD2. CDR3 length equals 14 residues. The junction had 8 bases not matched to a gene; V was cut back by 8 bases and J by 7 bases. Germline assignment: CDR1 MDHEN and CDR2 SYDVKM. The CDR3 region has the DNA TGTGCCAGCCCGAAAGCGGGAGGGAAAAATGAGCAGTTCTTC. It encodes CASPKAGGKNEQFF.

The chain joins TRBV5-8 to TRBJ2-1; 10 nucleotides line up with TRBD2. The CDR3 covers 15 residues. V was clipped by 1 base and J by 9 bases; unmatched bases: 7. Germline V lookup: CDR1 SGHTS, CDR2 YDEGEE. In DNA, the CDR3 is TGTGCCAGCAGCTTGCAGCGGGGGGGTCCAAGTGAGCAGTTCTTC. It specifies CASSLQRGGPSEQFF.

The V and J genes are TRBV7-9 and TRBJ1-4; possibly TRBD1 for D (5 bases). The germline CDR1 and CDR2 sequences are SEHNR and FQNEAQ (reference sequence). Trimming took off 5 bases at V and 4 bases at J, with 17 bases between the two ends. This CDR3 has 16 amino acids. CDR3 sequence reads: CASSLGQSRHNEKLFF. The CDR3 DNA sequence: TGTGCCAGCAGCCTTGGACAAAGCCGACATAATGAAAAACTGTTTTTT.

CDR3 sequence (DNA): TGTGCCAGCAGCTTGGCCTGGACAGGCCGGGCGGAGACCCAGTACTTC. It specifies CASSLAWTGRAETQYF. The chain combines TRBV5-4 with TRBJ2-5, with 7 bases identical to TRBD1. CDR3 length: 16 amino acids. Germline CDR1 reads SGHNT; CDR2 reads YYREEE (reference sequence). V was clipped by 0 bases and J by 5 bases; unmatched bases: 10.

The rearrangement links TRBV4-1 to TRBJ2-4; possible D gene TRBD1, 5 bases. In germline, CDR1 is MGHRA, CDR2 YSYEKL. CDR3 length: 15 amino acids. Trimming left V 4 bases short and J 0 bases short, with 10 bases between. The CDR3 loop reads CASSPRQLAKNIQYF. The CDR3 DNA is TGCGCCAGCAGCCCACGACAGCTAGCCAAAAACATTCAGTACTTC.

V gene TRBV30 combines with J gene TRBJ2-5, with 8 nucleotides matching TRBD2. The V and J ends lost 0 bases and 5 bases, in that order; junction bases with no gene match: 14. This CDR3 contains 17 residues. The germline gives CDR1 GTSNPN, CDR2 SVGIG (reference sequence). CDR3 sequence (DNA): TGTGCCTGGAGTGTATCCCGCTCGGGAGGGATGAGGGAGACCCAGTACTTC. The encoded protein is CAWSVSRSGGMRETQYF.

CDR3 residues: CASSLAGVDDGYTF. The CDR3 DNA reads TGTGCCAGTAGCTTAGCAGGGGTTGACGATGGCTACACCTTC. The chain employs TRBV19 and TRBJ1-2, with D possibly matching TRBD1 (6 bases). CDR1 is LNHDA, CDR2 SQIVND, per germline (reference sequence). The CDR3 runs 14 residues. V lost 6 bases, J lost 6 bases, and 17 bases lay in between. Drawing the rest from reference TRBV19 and TRBJ1-2, the complete variable domain is DGGITQSPKYLFRKEGQNVTLSCEQNLNHDAMYWYRQDPGQGLRLIYYSQIVNDFQKGDIAEGYSVSREKKESFPLTVTSAQKNPTAFYLCASSLAGVDDGYTFGSGTRLTVV.

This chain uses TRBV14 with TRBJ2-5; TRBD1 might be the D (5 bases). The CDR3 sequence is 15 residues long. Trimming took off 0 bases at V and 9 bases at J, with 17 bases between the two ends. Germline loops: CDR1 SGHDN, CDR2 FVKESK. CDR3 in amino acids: CASSQDGDSTTAQYF. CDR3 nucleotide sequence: TGTGCCAGCAGCCAAGATGGAGACAGTACAACGGCCCAGTACTTC.

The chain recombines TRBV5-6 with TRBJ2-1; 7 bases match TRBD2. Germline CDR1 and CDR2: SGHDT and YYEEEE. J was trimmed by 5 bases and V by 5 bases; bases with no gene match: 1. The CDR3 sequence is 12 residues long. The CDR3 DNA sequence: TGTGCCAGCAGTCTAGCGGACAATGAGCAGTTCTTC. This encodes CASSLADNEQFF.

The DNA for the CDR3 is TGTGCCAGCAGTTATCGACAGCGATCAGAGACCCAGTACTTC. It specifies CASSYRQRSETQYF. The chain joins TRBV6-5 to TRBJ2-5, with TRBD1 as a possible D gene (5 bases). CDR3 length: 14 amino acids. V lost 3 bases, J lost 4 bases, and 12 bases lay in between. The germline gives CDR1 MNHEY, CDR2 SVGAGI.

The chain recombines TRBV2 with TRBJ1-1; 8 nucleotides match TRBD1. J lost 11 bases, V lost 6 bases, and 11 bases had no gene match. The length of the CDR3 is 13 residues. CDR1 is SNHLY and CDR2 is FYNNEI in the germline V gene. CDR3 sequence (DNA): TGTGCCAGCAGGGACCAGGGGGCGGGTGGGGCTTTCTTT. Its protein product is CASRDQGAGGAFF.